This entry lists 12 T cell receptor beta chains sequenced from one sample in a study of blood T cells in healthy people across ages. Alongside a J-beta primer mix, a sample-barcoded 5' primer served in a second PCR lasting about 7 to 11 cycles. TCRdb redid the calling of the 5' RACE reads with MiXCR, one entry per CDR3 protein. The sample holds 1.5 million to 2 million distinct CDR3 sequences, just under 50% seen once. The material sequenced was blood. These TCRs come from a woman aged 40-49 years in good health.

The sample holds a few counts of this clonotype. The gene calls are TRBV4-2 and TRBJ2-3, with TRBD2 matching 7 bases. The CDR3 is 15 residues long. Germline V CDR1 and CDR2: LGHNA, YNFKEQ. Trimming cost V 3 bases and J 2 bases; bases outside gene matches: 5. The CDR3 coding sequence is TGTGCCAGCAGCCAGCTAGCGGAGGACACAGATACGCAGTATTTT. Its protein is CASSQLAEDTDTQYF.

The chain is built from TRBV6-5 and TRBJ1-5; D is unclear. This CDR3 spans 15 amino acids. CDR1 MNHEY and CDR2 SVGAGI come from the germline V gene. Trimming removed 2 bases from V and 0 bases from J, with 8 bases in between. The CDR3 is CASSYRTDSNQPQHF. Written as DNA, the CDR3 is TGTGCCAGCAGTTACAGGACGGATAGCAATCAGCCCCAGCATTTT.

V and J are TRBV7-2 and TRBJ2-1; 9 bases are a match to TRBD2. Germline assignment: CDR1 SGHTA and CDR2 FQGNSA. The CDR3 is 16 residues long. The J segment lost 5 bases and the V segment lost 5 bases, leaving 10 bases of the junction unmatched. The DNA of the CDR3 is TGTGCCAGCAGCCCCCAGCTAGCGGGGAGAAACAATGAGCAGTTCTTC. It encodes CASSPQLAGRNNEQFF. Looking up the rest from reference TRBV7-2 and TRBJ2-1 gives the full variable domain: GAGVSQSPSNKVTEKGKDVELRCDPISGHTALYWYRQSLGQGLEFLIYFQGNSAPDKSGLPSDRFSAERTGGSVSTLTIQRTQQEDSAVYLCASSPQLAGRNNEQFFGPGTRLTVL.

The CDR3 region has the DNA TGCGCCAGCAGCCAAGAAGCGGGCATAGCTTACGAGCAGTACTTC. Protein product: CASSQEAGIAYEQYF. The rearrangement uses TRBV4-3 and TRBJ2-7; weak D call: TRBD2 (6 bases). Germline V gene lookup returns CDR1 LGHNA and CDR2 YSLEER. The V and J ends lost 0 bases and 4 bases respectively, with 13 bases between them. The CDR3 contains 15 residues.

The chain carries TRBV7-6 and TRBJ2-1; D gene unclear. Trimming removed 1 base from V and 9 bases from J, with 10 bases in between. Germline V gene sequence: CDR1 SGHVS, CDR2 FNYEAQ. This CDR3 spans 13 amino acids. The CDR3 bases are TGTGCCAGCAGCTTAGACTTTGTGGGTGAGCAGTTCTTC. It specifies CASSLDFVGEQFF.

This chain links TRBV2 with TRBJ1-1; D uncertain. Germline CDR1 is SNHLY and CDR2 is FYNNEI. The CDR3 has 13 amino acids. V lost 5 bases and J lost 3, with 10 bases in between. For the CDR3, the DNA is TGTGCCAGCAGTCCTGACGGGTACACTGAAGCTTTCTTT. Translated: CASSPDGYTEAFF.

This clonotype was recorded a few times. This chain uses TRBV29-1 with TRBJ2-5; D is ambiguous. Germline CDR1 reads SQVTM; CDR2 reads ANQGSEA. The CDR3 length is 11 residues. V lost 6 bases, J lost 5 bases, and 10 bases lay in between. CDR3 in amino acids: CSVDLRETQYF. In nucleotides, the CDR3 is TGCAGCGTAGATCTTCGGGAGACCCAGTACTTC.

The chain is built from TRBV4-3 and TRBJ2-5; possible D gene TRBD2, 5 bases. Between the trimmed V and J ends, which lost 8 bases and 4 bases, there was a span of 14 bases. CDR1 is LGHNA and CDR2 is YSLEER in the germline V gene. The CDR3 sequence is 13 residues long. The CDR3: CASGKDSGETQYF. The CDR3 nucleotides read TGCGCCAGCGGTAAGGACTCCGGAGAGACCCAGTACTTC.

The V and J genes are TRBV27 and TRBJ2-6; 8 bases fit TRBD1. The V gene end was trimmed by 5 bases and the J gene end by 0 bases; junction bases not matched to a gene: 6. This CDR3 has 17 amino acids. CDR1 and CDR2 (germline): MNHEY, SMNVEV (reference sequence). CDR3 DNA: TGTGCCAGCAGTGTCAGGGGGCGAGGCTCTGGGGCCAACGTCCTGACTTTC. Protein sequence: CASSVRGRGSGANVLTF.

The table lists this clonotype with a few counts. The CDR3 spells CASAPQGVGQPQHF. CDR3 bases: TGTGCCAGCGCCCCCCAGGGTGTCGGACAGCCCCAGCATTTT. The chain recombines TRBV7-2 with TRBJ1-5; D is possibly TRBD1 (5 bases). V was clipped by 8 bases and J by 7 bases, with 18 bases between them. Germline CDR1 is SGHTA and CDR2 is FQGNSA. CDR3 length equals 14 residues.

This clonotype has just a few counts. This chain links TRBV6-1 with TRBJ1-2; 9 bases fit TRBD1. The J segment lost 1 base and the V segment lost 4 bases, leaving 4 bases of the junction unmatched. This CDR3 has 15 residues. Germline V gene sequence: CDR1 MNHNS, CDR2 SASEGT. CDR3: CASSAGTGNNYGYTF. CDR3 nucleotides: TGTGCCAGCAGTGCCGGGACAGGGAATAACTATGGCTACACCTTC.

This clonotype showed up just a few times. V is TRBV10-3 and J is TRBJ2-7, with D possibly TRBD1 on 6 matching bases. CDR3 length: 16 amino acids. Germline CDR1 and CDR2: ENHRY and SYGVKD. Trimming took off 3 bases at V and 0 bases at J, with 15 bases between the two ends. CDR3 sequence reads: CAISDPGTQSSYEQYF. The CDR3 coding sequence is TGTGCCATCAGTGATCCCGGGACACAGAGCTCCTACGAGCAGTACTTC.